This T cell receptor (beta chain) was captured by sequencing in a study of cytomegalovirus exposure and HLA in healthy donors. 13 Jbeta primers and 60 Vbeta primers were used for the PCR. The table came from immunoSEQ multiplex PCR; TCRdb's copy has only in-frame clones and leaves some out. The table lists about 170,000 clones, approximately 83% of them singletons. Remarks on this clone: Its antigen is currently unknown.

The germline V and J ends were trimmed by 5 bases and 10 bases, with 17 bases remaining between them. Germline lookup yields CDR1 SGHTA and CDR2 FQGNSA. The CDR3 has 13 residues. Study outcomes and limitations: One cluster of highly shared sequence variants probably arose as a sequencing artifact. Donors belonging to an Asian-associated ancestry cluster reportedly showed fewer N-insertions in productive TCRs than the roughly 700-donor mean, according to what a later analysis found. In a later analysis, HLA-associated TCR beta chains were more clonally expanded than equally common others. When the data were analyzed later, several of the most significant clusters appeared to be linked to common viral pathogens.

The sample taken for sequencing was PBMCs. The rearrangement links TRBV7-2 to TRBJ1-2; D not resolved. This sequence originates from a boy younger than 10 in good health and CMV-seronegative. CDR3 sequence reads: CASSKPSTDFYTF. The DNA of the CDR3 is TGTGCCAGCAGCAAACCTTCGACTGACTTCTACACCTTC.